This T cell receptor (beta chain) emerged from a study of blood T cell repertoires in COVID-19. For the study at large: Sources were T cells, B-cell-depleted T cells, or PBMCs; the material itself was cDNA or gDNA.

Profiled with immunoSEQ multiplex PCR; TCRdb holds only in-frame clones, not every one. Of about 170,000 clones in the sample, roughly 85% were seen once. V lost 2 bases to trimming and J lost 1 base; unmatched junction nucleotides: 3. The CDR3 totals 16 residues. CDR1 and CDR2 (germline): MDHEN, SYDVKM. V and J are TRBV28 and TRBJ2-2, with 8 nucleotides matching TRBD2. Material for sequencing was PBMCs or T cells enriched from blood (not recorded which). The clonotype was recovered from a woman in her seventies in a cohort exposed to, infected with or recovered from COVID-19 (not recorded which). DNA of the CDR3: TGTGCCAGCAGTTTAACGGGACTAGTGAACACCGGGGAGCTGTTTTTT. Its protein is CASSLTGLVNTGELFF.